The 25 T cell receptor beta chains presented below share a single source sample, sequenced in a study of blood T cell repertoires in COVID-19. Profiling relied on immunoSEQ multiplex PCR, and the TCRdb table lists in-frame clones only, not all of them. The table shows roughly 140,000 clones, with approximately 91% occurring only once. The sequenced material came from peripheral blood. The receptors stem from a human donor in a cohort sampled during active COVID-19.

The genes are TRBV30 and TRBJ1-6; D may be TRBD1 (6 bases). This CDR3 spans 18 amino acids. The V gene's germline CDR1 is GTSNPN and CDR2 SVGIG (reference sequence). V lost 2 bases to trimming and J lost 7 bases, with 24 bases between them. The CDR3 DNA is TGTGCCTGGAGTTTCAAGCAAGGCGGGGGGGGCCGCAATTCACCCCTCCACTTT. This encodes CAWSFKQGGGGRNSPLHF.

V is TRBV5-1 and J is TRBJ2-3; D is possibly TRBD1 (6 bases). Trimming shortened V by 2 bases and J by 0 bases, and 10 bases separated the two germline ends. The CDR3 contains 15 residues. The germline V gene encodes CDR1 SGHRS and CDR2 YFSETQ. The CDR3 DNA is TGCGCCAGCAGCTTCCGGGACACAAGCACAGATACGCAGTATTTT. Amino acids: CASSFRDTSTDTQYF. Together with reference TRBV5-1 and TRBJ2-3, the CDR3 gives the full variable domain: KAGVTQTPRYLIKTRGQQVTLSCSPISGHRSVSWYQQTPGQGLQFLFEYFSETQRNKGNFPGRFSGRQFSNSRSEMNVSTLELGDSALYLCASSFRDTSTDTQYFGPGTRLTVL.

This sequence joins TRBV7-2 and TRBJ1-3; no definite D call. The CDR3 sequence is 12 residues long. Trimming took 5 bases from V and 7 from J, leaving 9 bases between them. Germline V gene sequence: CDR1 SGHTA, CDR2 FQGNSA. The CDR3 protein is CASSLTRNTIYF. The CDR3 nucleotides are TGTGCCAGCAGCCTCACGCGGAACACCATATATTTT.

The rearrangement joins TRBV4-1 to TRBJ1-1; a weak D match, TRBD1 (5 bases). This CDR3 region has 16 residues. Germline V lookup: CDR1 MGHRA, CDR2 YSYEKL. The V end was cut by 0 bases, the J end by 8 bases, with 19 bases between. The CDR3 region is CASSQDTRMNRLEAFF. The CDR3 nucleotides read TGCGCCAGCAGCCAAGATACGAGGATGAACAGGCTAGAAGCTTTCTTT.

The chain uses TRBV19 and TRBJ1-4, with 9 bases lining up with TRBD1. The trim removed 6 bases at V and 0 bases at J, leaving 5 bases unmatched. Per germline, CDR1 LNHDA and CDR2 SQIVND (reference sequence). This CDR3 contains 16 residues. The CDR3 DNA follows: TGTGCCAGTAGGCCGGGACAGGGAGCAACTAATGAAAAACTGTTTTTT. This translates into CASRPGQGATNEKLFF.

The chain recombines TRBV4-3 with TRBJ2-3, with 9 nucleotides matching TRBD2. The CDR3 spans 17 residues. Germline assignment: CDR1 LGHNA and CDR2 YSLEER. The trim removed 3 bases at V and 0 bases at J, leaving 7 bases unmatched. The CDR3 sequence is CASSQRGGALSTDTQYF. The CDR3 coding sequence is TGCGCCAGCAGCCAGCGCGGGGGGGCCCTGAGCACAGATACGCAGTATTTT.

The chain has TRBV12-3 or TRBV12-4 and TRBJ2-7; 9 bases map to TRBD1. This CDR3 is built from 12 residues. The V segment lost 8 bases and the J segment 11 bases; nucleotides outside the gene matches: 10. The CDR3 bases are TGTGCCAGCTCACCCCCCGGGACAGGGAAGTACTTC. Translation: CASSPPGTGKYF.

V usage is TRBV11-2 and J usage is TRBJ2-6; D gene uncertain. CDR1 is SGHAT, CDR2 FQNNGV, per germline. The V and J ends lost 3 bases and 0 bases respectively, with 6 bases between them. CDR3 size: 15 residues. The CDR3: CASSFTDSGANVLTF. The CDR3 DNA follows: TGTGCCAGCAGCTTTACAGACTCTGGGGCCAACGTCCTGACTTTC.

The CDR3 loop is CASRTGSITDTQYF. CDR3 nucleotide sequence: TGTGCCAGCCGGACAGGGTCCATCACAGATACGCAGTATTTT. The chain is built from TRBV28 and TRBJ2-3, with 8 bases identical to TRBD1. Trimming at V came to 8 bases and at J to 2 bases, leaving 6 bases not matched to a gene. Germline CDR1 is MDHEN and CDR2 is SYDVKM. The CDR3 contains 14 residues. The entire variable domain, with the rest obtained from reference TRBV28 and TRBJ2-3, is as follows: DVKVTQSSRYLVKRTGEKVFLECVQDMDHENMFWYRQDPGLGLRLIYFSYDVKMKEKGDIPEGYSVSREKKERFSLILESASTNQTSMYLCASRTGSITDTQYFGPGTRLTVL.

This chain uses TRBV19 with TRBJ1-6; TRBD1 is a possible D gene (5 bases). V was clipped by 7 bases and J by 0 bases, with 13 bases between them. CDR1 LNHDA and CDR2 SQIVND come from the germline V gene (reference sequence). The CDR3 is made up of 16 amino acids. DNA of the CDR3: TGTGCCAGTAAGGGGCTTTCGAGCTCCTATAATTCACCCCTCCACTTT. Protein sequence: CASKGLSSSYNSPLHF. Full variable domain (outside the CDR3, taken from reference TRBV19 and TRBJ1-6): DGGITQSPKYLFRKEGQNVTLSCEQNLNHDAMYWYRQDPGQGLRLIYYSQIVNDFQKGDIAEGYSVSREKKESFPLTVTSAQKNPTAFYLCASKGLSSSYNSPLHFGNGTRLTVT.

This chain joins TRBV3-1 (or the pseudogene TRBV3-2) and TRBJ1-1, with 7 bases fitting TRBD1. Trimming removed 4 bases from V and 9 bases from J; junction bases left unmatched: 11. The germline V gene encodes CDR1 LGHDT and CDR2 YNNKEL (reference sequence). The CDR3 sequence is 14 residues long. CDR3 in DNA: TGTGCCAGCAGCCCTTACGACAGGGCTCCCAAAGCTTTCTTT. It encodes CASSPYDRAPKAFF.

This chain uses TRBV6-1 with TRBJ2-2; 7 bases are shared with TRBD2. There are 19 residues in the CDR3. Germline trimming cut 2 bases from V and 0 bases from J; bases unmatched to any gene: 12. CDR1 is MNHNS, CDR2 SASEGT, per germline. CDR3 in DNA: TGTGCCAGCAGTGAATTATTGGTTTGGGGGAGGGCGAACACCGGGGAGCTGTTTTTT. It is translated as CASSELLVWGRANTGELFF.

The J gene is TRBJ2-7, the V gene TRBV27, with TRBD2 identical over 7 bases. V dropped 7 bases and J dropped 2; count of bases not matched to a gene: 5. The CDR3 is 13 amino acids. Germline CDR1 is MNHEY and CDR2 is SMNVEV (reference sequence). The CDR3 protein is CASIEGTTYEQYF. For the CDR3, the DNA is TGTGCCAGCATCGAAGGGACTACCTACGAGCAGTACTTC.

The V and J genes are TRBV6-5 and TRBJ2-5; 7 nucleotides align to TRBD1. V was pared by 4 bases and J by 1 base, with 9 bases of the junction left unmatched. The germline V gene has CDR1 MNHEY and CDR2 SVGAGI. There are 16 residues in the CDR3. CDR3 bases: TGTGCCAGCAGTTCCCGGACAGGTACCTTCCAAGAGACCCAGTACTTC. Translation: CASSSRTGTFQETQYF.

V gene TRBV7-2 combines with J gene TRBJ1-5; TRBD1 is a possible D gene (5 bases). The CDR3 has 13 residues. Germline V gives CDR1 SGHTA, CDR2 FQGNSA. Trimming took 5 bases from V and 6 from J, leaving 11 bases between them. The DNA of the CDR3 is TGTGCCAGCAGCGTGGGGCTGGCTCAGCCCCAGCATTTT. It translates to CASSVGLAQPQHF.

The genes are TRBV5-1 and TRBJ2-6; maybe TRBD1 (6 bases). There are 18 residues in the CDR3. Germline values: CDR1 SGHRS, CDR2 YFSETQ. Trimming stripped 0 bases from V and 3 bases from J, with 16 bases between. CDR3 DNA: TGCGCCAGCAGCTTGGCCACAACTCACAGGGTTGGGGCCAACGTCCTGACTTTC. Translating gives CASSLATTHRVGANVLTF.

The chain links TRBV9 to TRBJ2-1, with 8 bases fitting TRBD2. Germline values: CDR1 SGDLS, CDR2 YYNGEE. The CDR3 runs 17 residues. V lost 0 bases to trimming and J lost 3 bases; unmatched junction nucleotides: 8. The CDR3, as DNA: TGTGCCAGCAGCGTAGAGGCAAGGCTAGCGGGCTACAATGAGCAGTTCTTC. It encodes CASSVEARLAGYNEQFF.

The rearrangement joins TRBV5-1 to TRBJ2-3; 9 bases match TRBD2. The junction had 4 bases not matched to a gene; V was cut back by 0 bases and J by 2 bases. CDR3 length: 16 residues. From germline, CDR1 is SGHRS and CDR2 YFSETQ. The CDR3 reads CASSLGSSGVTDTQYF. The CDR3 nucleotides read TGCGCCAGCAGCTTGGGGTCTAGCGGGGTCACAGATACGCAGTATTTT.

V and J are TRBV5-1 and TRBJ2-1; 8 nucleotides match TRBD1. Looked up from germline, CDR1 is SGHRS and CDR2 is YFSETQ. V dropped 4 bases and J dropped 8; count of bases not matched to a gene: 14. The length of the CDR3 is 16 residues. In nucleotides, the CDR3 is TGCGCCAGCAGCACCGGACAGGGTATCAATTTCGATGAGCAGTTCTTC. It translates to CASSTGQGINFDEQFF.

This chain links TRBV5-6 with TRBJ2-7, with 11 bases matching TRBD1. This CDR3 is 15 amino acids long. Unmatched junction bases numbered 2, after V lost 0 bases and J lost 3 bases. The germline V gene has CDR1 SGHDT and CDR2 YYEEEE. The CDR3 is CASSLGTGGFYEQYF. The DNA of the CDR3 is TGTGCCAGCAGCTTGGGGACAGGGGGCTTCTACGAGCAGTACTTC. The full variable domain, with the rest looked up from reference TRBV5-6 and TRBJ2-7, is DAGVTQSPTHLIKTRGQQVTLRCSPKSGHDTVSWYQQALGQGPQFIFQYYEEEERQRGNFPDRFSGHQFPNYSSELNVNALLLGDSALYLCASSLGTGGFYEQYFGPGTRLTVT.

The V and J genes are TRBV14 and TRBJ2-1; 8 bases map to TRBD2. The V segment lost 8 bases and the J segment 4 bases; nucleotides outside the gene matches: 7. In germline, CDR1 is SGHDN, CDR2 FVKESK. CDR3 length: 14 residues. In nucleotides, the CDR3 is TGTGCCAGCGGGACGGGGGGGCTATACAATGAGCAGTTCTTC. Translating gives CASGTGGLYNEQFF.

The CDR3: CASSFASGTAIPYNEQFF. CDR3 nucleotide sequence: TGTGCCAGCAGTTTCGCCTCCGGGACAGCTATACCGTACAATGAGCAGTTCTTC. The chain is built from TRBV28 and TRBJ2-1, with 7 bases fitting TRBD1. The CDR3 is 18 residues long. Losses at the gene ends were 3 bases for V and 4 bases for J; bases not matched to a gene: 15. Per the germline V gene, CDR1 is MDHEN and CDR2 is SYDVKM.

V and J are TRBV7-9 and TRBJ1-1, with D perhaps matching TRBD1 (6 bases). Trimming removed 7 bases at V and 3 bases at J, with 6 bases between. CDR1 is SEHNR, CDR2 FQNEAQ, per germline (reference sequence). The CDR3 extends over 11 amino acids. In DNA form, the CDR3 reads TGTGCCAGCAACAGGGACACTGAAGCTTTCTTT. This gives the protein CASNRDTEAFF.

This clone has a count of ten or more. The CDR3 DNA reads as TGTGCCAGCAGCCCCCGGGGACTAGCGGGGCAAGAGACCCAGTACTTC. It codes for CASSPRGLAGQETQYF. The V and J genes are TRBV4-2 and TRBJ2-5, with 13 nucleotides matching TRBD2. The CDR3 loop spans 16 amino acids. The V and J ends lost 4 bases and 2 bases, in that order; junction bases with no gene match: 4. Germline V gives CDR1 LGHNA, CDR2 YNFKEQ.

This rearrangement joins TRBV30 to TRBJ1-1, with 7 bases matching TRBD1. CDR3 length equals 13 residues. Germline CDR1 reads GTSNPN; CDR2 reads SVGIG (reference sequence). J was trimmed by 6 bases and V by 3 bases; bases with no gene match: 7. The CDR3 spells CAWRRDSNAEAFF. CDR3 nucleotide sequence: TGTGCCTGGAGACGGGACAGTAACGCTGAAGCTTTCTTT. Full variable domain (missing parts from reference TRBV30 and TRBJ1-1): SQTIHQWPATLVQPVGSPLSLECTVEGTSNPNLYWYRQAAGRGLQLLFYSVGIGQISSEVPQNLSASRPQDRQFILSSKKLLLSDSGFYLCAWRRDSNAEAFFGQGTRLTVV.